The 24 T cell receptor beta chains given below trace back to one sample, sequenced in a study of T cells in localized non-small cell lung cancer. Method: immunoSEQ multiplex PCR; TCRdb's copy keeps in-frame clones and lacks some. The table records roughly 1,500 clones, more than 25% of them present only once. The sequencing used normal lung tissue next to the tumor, collected before any cancer treatment. These receptors were obtained from a male donor aged 60 or over with stage I lung adenocarcinoma.

The chain couples TRBV6-4 to TRBJ2-5; 9 bases fit TRBD2. V was pared by 3 bases and J by 2 bases, with 10 bases of the junction left unmatched. The CDR3 contains 17 residues. CDR1 and CDR2 from the germline V gene are MRHNA and SNTAGT. The CDR3 region is CASSDNFGGGVQETQYF. CDR3 nucleotides: TGTGCCAGCAGTGATAATTTTGGCGGGGGGGTACAAGAGACCCAGTACTTC.

This clone was observed a few times. The chain combines TRBV11-3 with TRBJ2-7; 8 bases agree with TRBD1. Germline V gene lookup returns CDR1 SGHNT and CDR2 YENEEA. This CDR3 comprises 18 residues. V was pared by 3 bases and J by 0 bases, with 13 bases of the junction left unmatched. In DNA form, the CDR3 reads TGTGCCAGCAGCTTTGGATGGGGGACAGGCGAATCCTCCTACGAGCAGTACTTC. Protein sequence: CASSFGWGTGESSYEQYF.

J is TRBJ1-1 and V is TRBV19, with D possibly TRBD1 on 5 matching bases. Germline CDR1 LNHDA, CDR2 SQIVND (reference sequence). The CDR3 is 14 residues long. V lost 7 bases to trimming and J lost 1 base, with 13 bases between them. The CDR3 DNA reads as TGTGCCAGTACGAAGGGGCCCTCGAACACTGAAGCTTTCTTT. It translates to CASTKGPSNTEAFF.

The chain joins TRBV19 to TRBJ2-5; D unresolved. The V gene's germline CDR1 is LNHDA and CDR2 SQIVND (reference sequence). CDR3 size: 14 residues. Trimming removed 1 base from V and 4 bases from J, with 10 bases in between. CDR3 sequence (DNA): TGTGCCAGTAGTATAGGGGGAAAGTTAGAGACCCAGTACTTC. It is translated as CASSIGGKLETQYF. Full variable domain (remainder filled in from reference TRBV19 and TRBJ2-5): DGGITQSPKYLFRKEGQNVTLSCEQNLNHDAMYWYRQDPGQGLRLIYYSQIVNDFQKGDIAEGYSVSREKKESFPLTVTSAQKNPTAFYLCASSIGGKLETQYFGPGTRLLVL.

The chain has TRBV6-8 and TRBJ2-7; TRBD2 agrees at 7 bases. J was trimmed by 3 bases and V by 5 bases; bases with no gene match: 7. The CDR3 contains 14 residues. Looked up from germline, CDR1 is MNHGY and CDR2 is SAAAGT. As DNA, the CDR3 is TGTGCCAGCAGTGAGGGCGGGGGAGGCTACGAGCAGTACTTC. Amino acids: CASSEGGGGYEQYF.

The V and J genes are TRBV18 and TRBJ2-7, with TRBD1 identical over 9 bases. The CDR3 covers 15 residues. The V gene's germline CDR1 is KGHSH and CDR2 LQKENI. V lost 5 bases to trimming and J lost 2 bases; unmatched junction nucleotides: 7. The CDR3 protein is CASSSGQGSTYEQYF. DNA for the CDR3: TGTGCCAGCTCATCAGGACAGGGGAGCACCTACGAGCAGTACTTC. Full variable domain (remainder filled in from reference TRBV18 and TRBJ2-7): NAGVMQNPRHLVRRRGQEARLRCSPMKGHSHVYWYRQLPEEGLKFMVYLQKENIIDESGMPKERFSAEFPKEGPSILRIQQVVRGDSAAYFCASSSGQGSTYEQYFGPGTRLTVT.

This chain connects TRBV12-5 to TRBJ2-3; TRBD2 might be the D (5 bases). Germline-derived CDR1 and CDR2 are LGHNT and FRNRAP. V was trimmed by 6 bases and J by 2 bases, leaving 12 bases between them. This CDR3 contains 14 residues. The CDR3 spells CASGPGLHTDTQYF. In DNA, the CDR3 is TGTGCTAGTGGCCCCGGACTCCACACAGATACGCAGTATTTT.

This sequence joins TRBV30 and TRBJ2-4; possible D gene TRBD1, 5 bases. The CDR3 loop spans 16 amino acids. From germline, CDR1 is GTSNPN and CDR2 SVGIG (reference sequence). Trimming cost V 3 bases and J 3 bases, with 18 bases left between them. The CDR3 is CAWSSGAGLIKNIQYF. DNA of the CDR3: TGTGCCTGGAGCTCTGGGGCAGGGCTTATCAAAAACATTCAGTACTTC. Looking up the rest from reference TRBV30 and TRBJ2-4 gives the full variable domain: SQTIHQWPATLVQPVGSPLSLECTVEGTSNPNLYWYRQAAGRGLQLLFYSVGIGQISSEVPQNLSASRPQDRQFILSSKKLLLSDSGFYLCAWSSGAGLIKNIQYFGAGTRLSVL.

There are a few counts of this clone. The chain couples TRBV6-9 to TRBJ2-5; TRBD1 matches 7 bases. Unmatched junction bases numbered 5, after V lost 5 bases and J lost 5 bases. The CDR3 is 13 amino acids. Germline V CDR1 and CDR2: MNHGY, SVAAGI. CDR3 protein: CASSVTGKETQYF. The CDR3 DNA reads TGTGCCAGCAGTGTGACAGGGAAGGAGACCCAGTACTTC.

This clone was observed a handful of times. V is TRBV19 and J is TRBJ1-1; the D is unclear. Germline V gives CDR1 LNHDA, CDR2 SQIVND (reference sequence). V lost 6 bases and J 6 bases, leaving 14 bases between the germline ends. This CDR3 has 13 residues. The CDR3 DNA is TGTGCCAGTAGATGGGAAGGGAGCCCTGAAGCTTTCTTT. Translating gives CASRWEGSPEAFF.

The J gene is TRBJ1-5, the V gene TRBV30; 9 bases map to TRBD1. The germline V gene has CDR1 GTSNPN and CDR2 SVGIG (reference sequence). Losses at the gene ends were 2 bases for V and 8 bases for J; bases not matched to a gene: 10. The CDR3 is made up of 15 amino acids. CDR3 in amino acids: CAWSRGTGINKPQHF. CDR3 DNA sequence: TGTGCCTGGAGTCGAGGGACAGGGATTAATAAGCCCCAGCATTTT.

By its share, this clone is large. The J gene is TRBJ2-1, the V gene TRBV11-3; D is uncertain. Trimming cost V 3 bases and J 2 bases, with 8 bases left between them. CDR1 is SGHNT and CDR2 is YENEEA in the germline V gene. This CDR3 is 14 amino acids long. CDR3 bases: TGTGCCAGCAGCTTCTCGTCCCCCTACAATGAGCAGTTCTTC. It translates to CASSFSSPYNEQFF.

The rearrangement links TRBV19 to TRBJ2-7; a weak D match, TRBD2 (6 bases). CDR1 and CDR2 from the germline V gene are LNHDA and SQIVND (reference sequence). The CDR3 has 13 amino acids. Trimming cost V 5 bases and J 4 bases, with 12 bases left between them. The CDR3 loop reads CASSPSVMYEQYF. In DNA, the CDR3 is TGTGCCAGTAGTCCTAGCGTTATGTACGAGCAGTACTTC. The whole variable domain, filled in from reference TRBV19 and TRBJ2-7, reads DGGITQSPKYLFRKEGQNVTLSCEQNLNHDAMYWYRQDPGQGLRLIYYSQIVNDFQKGDIAEGYSVSREKKESFPLTVTSAQKNPTAFYLCASSPSVMYEQYFGPGTRLTVT.

This chain links TRBV4-1 with TRBJ1-1, with D uncertain. The CDR3 spans 15 residues. Germline V gene lookup returns CDR1 MGHRA and CDR2 YSYEKL. Deletions cut 1 base from V and 4 bases from J, with 13 bases between. This chain's CDR3 is CASSQVGGWGTEAFF. Written as DNA, the CDR3 is TGCGCCAGCAGCCAAGTCGGCGGGTGGGGCACTGAAGCTTTCTTT.

This clone was seen a handful of times. The chain uses TRBV18 and TRBJ2-1; TRBD2 aligns across 14 bases. V shed 0 bases and J 7 bases; nucleotides not matched to a gene: 2. The length of the CDR3 is 16 residues. Germline V gene data show CDR1 as KGHSH and CDR2 as LQKENI. CDR3: CASSPPRLAGGNEQFF. For the CDR3, the DNA is TGTGCCAGCTCACCACCCAGACTAGCGGGAGGGAATGAGCAGTTCTTC. Supplemented by reference TRBV18 and TRBJ2-1, the full variable domain reads NAGVMQNPRHLVRRRGQEARLRCSPMKGHSHVYWYRQLPEEGLKFMVYLQKENIIDESGMPKERFSAEFPKEGPSILRIQQVVRGDSAAYFCASSPPRLAGGNEQFFGPGTRLTVL.

This clone was picked up a small number of times. This chain uses TRBV28 with TRBJ2-7; TRBD1 matches 8 bases. The germline V gene has CDR1 MDHEN and CDR2 SYDVKM. With V trimmed by 6 bases and J by 2 bases, 6 bases remained unmatched. This CDR3 has 14 amino acids. Written as DNA, the CDR3 is TGTGCCAGCAGCTTCAGGGGGCTTCCCTACGAGCAGTACTTC. Translating it yields CASSFRGLPYEQYF.

This sequence joins TRBV19 and TRBJ1-4; 9 bases match TRBD1. The V gene's germline CDR1 is LNHDA and CDR2 SQIVND (reference sequence). V gave up 7 bases and J gave up 8 bases; unmatched junction bases: 11. CDR3 length equals 15 residues. The CDR3, as DNA: TGTGCCAGTACCCCCACACAGGGGGCGGGAGAAAAACTGTTTTTT. It translates to CASTPTQGAGEKLFF.

This sequence joins TRBV11-3 and TRBJ1-4; no reliable D call. The V gene lost 4 bases and the J gene lost 0 bases, with 12 bases spanning the gap. The CDR3 is 16 amino acids. CDR1 SGHNT and CDR2 YENEEA come from the germline V gene. The CDR3 DNA is TGTGCCAGCAGCTCCCTCCTGGTTACAACTAATGAAAAACTGTTTTTT. The encoded protein is CASSSLLVTTNEKLFF.

The V and J genes are TRBV12-5 and TRBJ2-7, with TRBD2 matching over 9 bases. V lost 6 bases and J lost 5; bases outside the gene matches: 8. The CDR3 consists of 14 residues. Germline V lookup: CDR1 LGHNT, CDR2 FRNRAP. CDR3 in amino acids: CASGAGTSMDEQYF. CDR3 nucleotides: TGTGCTAGTGGCGCTGGGACTAGCATGGACGAGCAGTACTTC.

The chain recombines TRBV9 with TRBJ1-1, with D maybe TRBD1 (5 bases). CDR3 length equals 15 residues. V lost 4 bases, J lost 1 base, and 14 bases lay in between. Per the germline V gene, CDR1 is SGDLS and CDR2 is YYNGEE. The CDR3 loop is CASSLSPGGNTEAFF. The CDR3 DNA reads TGTGCCAGCAGCTTAAGCCCGGGGGGGAACACTGAAGCTTTCTTT.

The sample holds a few counts of this clone. The J gene is TRBJ2-3, the V gene TRBV6-8; D is perhaps TRBD2 (6 bases). Germline V gene lookup returns CDR1 MNHGY and CDR2 SAAAGT. V was clipped by 10 bases and J by 6 bases, with 17 bases between them. The CDR3 is 13 residues long. CDR3 bases: TGTGCCATGGGAGGCCTGGACGAGGATACGCAGTATTTT. As protein: CAMGGLDEDTQYF.

This clone has more than one count but fewer than ten. The V gene is TRBV6-8, the J gene TRBJ2-5, with D perhaps TRBD1 (5 bases). The CDR3 has 12 amino acids. V was pared by 10 bases and J by 0 bases, with 9 bases between. Germline V gene lookup returns CDR1 MNHGY and CDR2 SAAAGT. CDR3 nucleotides: TGTGCCATCAGGGCAGACCAAGAGACCCAGTACTTC. It yields the protein CAIRADQETQYF.

This clone has only a few counts. The chain carries TRBV11-3 and TRBJ2-1; 11 nucleotides match TRBD2. V shed 3 bases and J 8 bases; nucleotides not matched to a gene: 3. Germline CDR1 is SGHNT and CDR2 is YENEEA. The length of the CDR3 is 14 residues. The CDR3 nucleotides are TGTGCCAGCAGCTTCGGACTAGCGGGCGATGAGCAGTTCTTC. As protein: CASSFGLAGDEQFF.

By proportion, this clone is medium-sized. V gene TRBV7-2 combines with J gene TRBJ2-7; no reliable D call. CDR1 is SGHTA and CDR2 is FQGNSA in the germline V gene. Trimming removed 5 bases from V and 2 bases from J, with 10 bases in between. The CDR3 has 13 residues. The CDR3 bases are TGTGCCAGCAGCCCTGGATCACCCTACGAGCAGTACTTC. Translating gives CASSPGSPYEQYF.